The source of this T cell receptor beta chain is a study of post-analysis software for immune sequencing data. Overall study: Disease trajectories encompassed relapsing-remitting, secondary progressive and progressive-relapsing multiple sclerosis.

Study-wide results and limits: Patients had higher frequencies than controls of roughly 5 TRBV segments, including TRBV5-6, TRBV5-1 and TRBV20-1. For normalized Chao1 diversity, multiple sclerosis patients scored significantly lower than controls did. Samples sharing a preparation batch grouped tightly together when assessed by F measure.

V was clipped by 3 bases and J by 5 bases, with 9 bases between them. The germline V gene encodes CDR1 SQVTM and CDR2 ANQGSEA. The CDR3 runs to 12 residues. Libraries were made from TCR beta cDNA, and they carried unique molecular identifiers. Between roughly 0.95 and 10 million T cells gave rise to 500,000 to 600,000 cDNA molecules. TCRdb analysed the PCR reads with MiXCR anew, one entry per CDR3 protein. Of about 760,000 distinct CDR3 sequences listed, roughly 30% are singletons. A note on this clonotype: The antigen remains undetermined.

The chain carries TRBV29-1 and TRBJ2-3, with D possibly matching TRBD2 (5 bases). Sequencing was done on a sample of blood. The sequence derives from a girl aged 5 to 17 with multiple sclerosis. The CDR3 bases are TGCAGCGTTGAGGGGAGACTAGATACGCAGTATTTT. It yields the protein CSVEGRLDTQYF.